This T cell receptor (beta chain) comes out of a study of T cells in tuberculosis. This table comes from immunoSEQ multiplex PCR, and its TCRdb copy is limited to in-frame clones, with some not included. The table records about 34,000 clones, 97% of them present only once. The sequenced material came from PBMCs. The TCR sequence derives from a donor aged 10 to 29 with latent tuberculosis or without tuberculosis infection.

In nucleotides, the CDR3 is TGTGCCAGAAGTTTTCTTTATTCCTACAATGAGCAGTTCTTC. The encoded protein is CARSFLYSYNEQFF. This sequence joins TRBV5-3 and TRBJ2-1; D remains ambiguous. TRBV5-3 is an ORF, with its function uncertain. The ends were cut back, 5 bases at V and 1 base at J, with 10 bases in the middle. The CDR3 length is 14 residues.